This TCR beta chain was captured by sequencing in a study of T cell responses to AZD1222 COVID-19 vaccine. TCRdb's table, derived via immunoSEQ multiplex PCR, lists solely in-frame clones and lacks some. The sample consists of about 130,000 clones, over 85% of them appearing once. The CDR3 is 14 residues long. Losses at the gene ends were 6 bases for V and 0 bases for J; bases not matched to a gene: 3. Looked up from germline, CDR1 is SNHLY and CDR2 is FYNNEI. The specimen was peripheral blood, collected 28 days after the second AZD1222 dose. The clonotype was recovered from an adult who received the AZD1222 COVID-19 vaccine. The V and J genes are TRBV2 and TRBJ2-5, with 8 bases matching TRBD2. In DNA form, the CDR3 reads TGTGCCAGCAGCGCACTAGCGGACCAAGAGACCCAGTACTTC. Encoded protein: CASSALADQETQYF. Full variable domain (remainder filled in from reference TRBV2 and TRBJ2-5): EPEVTQTPSHQVTQMGQEVILRCVPISNHLYFYWYRQILGQKVEFLVSFYNNEISEKSEIFDDQFSVERPDGSNFTLKIRSTKLEDSAMYFCASSALADQETQYFGPGTRLLVL.